These T cell receptor beta chains were read from a single sample in a study of long-term antiretroviral therapy in people with HIV. This table comes from immunoSEQ multiplex PCR, and its TCRdb copy is limited to in-frame clones, with some not included. The sample yields more than 15,000 clones, around three quarters seen once. The source material was unsorted PBMCs, sampled 0.5 years before starting antiretroviral therapy. These receptors came from a man younger than 30 with HIV. Both conserved end residues are trimmed from each CDR3.

V gene: TRBV5-6; CDR3 protein: ASSRGRYEQY
V gene: TRBV19; CDR3 protein: ASSAQGQARYEQY
V gene: TRBV19; CDR3 protein: ASSITGYGYT
V gene: TRBV5-1; CDR3 protein: ASSFQGGRNTGELF
V gene: TRBV12-5; CDR3 protein: ASGLVKLANEQF
V gene: TRBV9; CDR3 protein: ASSVQGTDTQY
V gene: TRBV7-9; CDR3 protein: ASSLEKGTGYGYT
V gene: TRBV19; CDR3 protein: ASSIGQGVDEQY
V gene: TRBV7-9; CDR3 protein: ASSLGHEGRNEQY
V gene: TRBV2; CDR3 protein: ASSESLTSGTGELF
V gene: TRBV5-6; CDR3 protein: ASSLDGGAYNEQF
V gene: TRBV7-9; CDR3 protein: ASSLAEGLSYEQY
V gene: TRBV11-2; CDR3 protein: ASSQYPSGSLTEQF
V gene: TRBV7-9; CDR3 protein: ASSFTGTGSSYEQY
V gene: TRBV7-9; CDR3 protein: ASTSGTVVTYEQY
V gene: TRBV18; CDR3 protein: ASSSLDSPYEQY
V gene: TRBV5-6; CDR3 protein: ASSPSAGTEAF
V gene: TRBV6-1; CDR3 protein: ASSVKRSYGSGELF
V gene: TRBV9; CDR3 protein: ASSVGGNNEQF
V gene: TRBV5-1; CDR3 protein: ASSFGGWSTDTQY
V gene: TRBV5-4; CDR3 protein: ASSGTSGTTDTQY
V gene: TRBV9; CDR3 protein: ASSVGAGGYEQY
V gene: TRBV6-6; CDR3 protein: ASRPGTSGSYEQY
V gene: TRBV27; CDR3 protein: ASSLAPDSYEQY